These T cell receptor beta chains were read from a single sample in a study of vaccination and CD4 T cells after COVID-19. TCRdb redid the calling of the PCR reads with MiXCR, one entry per CDR3 protein. The sample holds roughly 15,000 distinct CDR3 sequences, 52% seen once. Which antigens these TCRs recognize remains unknown. Sequencing input: CD4+ T cells from blood, cultured in vitro. The origin of the receptors is a human donor who had recovered from COVID-19. The CDR3 runs from the conserved cysteine through the conserved F or W. D genes are given only for firm matches. Clone size is given for some rows only: seen once, a few or many times, or a class if the clone is expanded.

>TRBJ2-5|NA|TRBV20-1|NA
CSALGQIQETQYF
TGCAGTGCACTGGGCCAAATTCAAGAGACCCAGTACTTC
>TRBJ2-2|NA|TRBV29-1|NA
CSVGSSGELFF
TGCAGCGTTGGCTCTAGCGGGGAGCTGTTTTTT
>TRBJ1-2|once|TRBV2|NA
CASSESSYGYTF
TGTGCCAGCAGTGAAAGCAGTTATGGCTACACCTTC
>TRBJ2-5|NA|TRBV28|TRBD2
CASSVAGGLQETQYF
TGTGCCAGCAGCGTCGCGGGAGGGCTCCAAGAGACCCAGTACTTC
>TRBJ1-2|once|TRBV29-1|NA
CSVDSRHRGYTF
TGCAGCGTTGATAGCCGACATAGAGGCTACACCTTC
>TRBJ2-7|NA|TRBV20-1|TRBD2
CSARGGEGLDEQYF
TGCAGTGCTAGAGGGGGGGAGGGCTTAGACGAGCAGTACTTC
>TRBJ1-2|few|TRBV7-2|NA
CASSPINPEEGYTF
TGTGCCAGCAGCCCGATCAACCCCGAAGAGGGCTACACCTTC
>TRBJ1-6|NA|TRBV7-2|TRBD1
CASSFIGGTYNSPLHF
TGTGCCAGCAGCTTTATAGGGGGCACCTATAATTCACCCCTCCACTTT
>TRBJ1-2|few|TRBV2|NA
CASSPGGGYGGYTF
TGTGCCAGCAGCCCTGGGGGTGGCTACGGTGGCTACACCTTC
>TRBJ2-2|few|TRBV2|TRBD2
CASSPTSGRVGELFF
TGTGCCAGCAGTCCGACTAGCGGGAGGGTCGGGGAGCTGTTTTTT
>TRBJ1-1|NA|TRBV7-3|TRBD1
CASSRTGTGYSRVNTEAFF
TGTGCCAGCAGCCGAACCGGGACAGGTTATTCAAGGGTGAACACTGAAGCTTTCTTT
>TRBJ1-5|few|TRBV20-1|NA
CSAPRTGGNQPQHF
TGCAGTGCTCCGCGAACCGGAGGCAATCAGCCCCAGCATTTT
>TRBJ2-3|once|TRBV7-9|NA
CASSFRGSTDTQYF
TGTGCCAGCAGCTTTAGGGGTAGCACAGATACGCAGTATTTT
>TRBJ2-1|large|TRBV20-1|TRBD2
CSASVSGMYNEQFF
TGCAGTGCTAGTGTTAGCGGGATGTACAATGAGCAGTTCTTC
>TRBJ1-2|NA|TRBV2|NA
CASSENIWDYGYTF
TGTGCCAGCAGTGAAAACATCTGGGACTATGGCTACACCTTC
>TRBJ1-5|NA|TRBV20-1|TRBD1
CSARDGTGKEAQHF
TGCAGTGCTAGAGATGGGACAGGGAAAGAGGCCCAGCATTTT
>TRBJ2-3|NA|TRBV24-1|TRBD2
CATSDPSGRAADTQYF
TGTGCCACCAGTGACCCTAGCGGGAGGGCGGCAGATACGCAGTATTTT
>TRBJ1-2|NA|TRBV5-4|NA
CASSLAAGNYGYTF
TGTGCCAGCAGCTTGGCCGCGGGAAACTATGGCTACACCTTC
>TRBJ1-1|few|TRBV28|NA
CASTPGAGANTEAFF
TGTGCCAGCACCCCTGGAGCGGGGGCGAACACTGAAGCTTTCTTT
>TRBJ1-5|NA|TRBV19|NA
CASTLGAGLSNQPQHF
TGTGCCAGTACCCTAGGGGCGGGGCTTAGCAATCAGCCCCAGCATTTT
>TRBJ2-3|NA|TRBV20-1|TRBD2
CSASVAGEHTDTQYF
TGCAGTGCTAGTGTAGCGGGGGAACACACAGATACGCAGTATTTT
>TRBJ1-1|few|TRBV20-1|NA
CSARLSLEKPEAFF
TGCAGTGCTAGATTGTCGTTAGAGAAACCTGAAGCTTTCTTT
>TRBJ2-1|NA|TRBV29-1|NA
CSAQPHADNSYNEQFF
TGCAGCGCTCAGCCCCATGCGGACAACTCCTACAATGAGCAGTTCTTC
>TRBJ1-2|few|TRBV11-2|NA
CASSLGRDGYTF
TGTGCCAGCAGCTTAGGCCGCGATGGCTACACCTTC
>TRBJ2-7|NA|TRBV19|NA
CATRGAYEQYF
TGTGCCACTCGGGGTGCCTACGAGCAGTACTTC
>TRBJ1-4|NA|TRBV4-1|NA
CASSQEGLGETNEKLFF
TGCGCCAGCAGCCAAGAGGGTCTGGGGGAGACTAATGAAAAACTGTTTTTT
>TRBJ1-2|NA|TRBV6-1|NA
CASTGNYGYTF
TGTGCCAGCACGGGCAACTATGGCTACACCTTC
>TRBJ1-5|NA|TRBV28|NA
CASSFREGWPQHF
TGTGCCAGCAGTTTTCGGGAGGGCTGGCCCCAGCATTTT
>TRBJ1-1|few|TRBV19|NA
CASKEGEWTEAFF
TGTGCCAGTAAGGAGGGGGAGTGGACTGAAGCTTTCTTT
>TRBJ1-2|NA|TRBV11-3|NA
CASSLDFGGRGYGYTF
TGTGCCAGCAGCTTAGATTTTGGGGGGCGCGGTTATGGCTACACCTTC
>TRBJ1-2|NA|TRBV5-4|TRBD1
CASSFERAGTGGNYGYTF
TGTGCCAGCAGCTTTGAGAGGGCCGGGACAGGGGGCAACTATGGCTACACCTTC
>TRBJ1-6|NA|TRBV6-1|TRBD1
CASGKDRANSPLHF
TGTGCCAGCGGCAAGGACAGGGCAAATTCACCCCTCCACTTT
>TRBJ2-3|few|TRBV7-3|TRBD1
CASSFQGAEDTQYF
TGTGCCAGCAGCTTCCAGGGGGCCGAAGATACGCAGTATTTT
>TRBJ2-2|NA|TRBV15|NA
CATRAGLFPGELFF
TGTGCCACCAGGGCAGGACTTTTCCCCGGGGAGCTGTTTTTT
>TRBJ1-2|NA|TRBV7-2|NA
CASSLVAVGYTF
TGTGCCAGCAGCTTAGTTGCGGTTGGCTACACCTTC
>TRBJ2-1|NA|TRBV20-1|NA
CSASFSARYNEQFF
TGCAGTGCTAGCTTTAGCGCTAGATACAATGAGCAGTTCTTC
>TRBJ1-1|NA|TRBV11-1|TRBD1
CASSLRQGHTEAFF
TGTGCCAGCAGCTTACGACAGGGGCACACTGAAGCTTTCTTT
>TRBJ1-1|NA|TRBV12-5|NA
CASGSTGAEAFF
TGTGCTAGTGGATCCACAGGAGCTGAAGCTTTCTTT
>TRBJ2-7|few|TRBV12-3/TRBV12-4|TRBD1
CASSLGQGGSYEQYF
TGTGCCAGCAGCTTAGGACAGGGGGGGTCCTACGAGCAGTACTTC
>TRBJ1-5|NA|TRBV20-1|NA
CSARGQSNQPQHF
TGCAGTGCTAGAGGGCAGAGCAATCAGCCCCAGCATTTT
>TRBJ2-1|NA|TRBV20-1|TRBD1
CSAGGQGGKDEQFF
TGCAGTGCTGGAGGACAGGGGGGGAAGGATGAGCAGTTCTTC
>TRBJ2-5|NA|TRBV5-1|TRBD1
CASSLRTGGQETQYF
TGCGCCAGCAGCTTGCGGACAGGGGGCCAAGAGACCCAGTACTTC
>TRBJ1-2|NA|TRBV9|NA
CASSVDERYGYTF
TGTGCCAGCAGCGTAGATGAAAGGTATGGCTACACCTTC
>TRBJ2-5|NA|TRBV25-1|NA
CASSGGETQYF
TGTGCCAGCAGTGGAGGAGAGACCCAGTACTTC
>TRBJ1-2|few|TRBV20-1|NA
CSAQDSLGSYGYTF
TGCAGTGCTCAGGACAGCCTGGGGAGCTATGGCTACACCTTC
>TRBJ2-2|few|TRBV19|NA
CASSFYREDTGELFF
TGTGCCAGTAGTTTCTACAGGGAGGACACCGGGGAGCTGTTTTTT
>TRBJ2-7|NA|TRBV20-1|NA
CSARTGGGGNYEQYF
TGCAGTGCTAGAACCGGGGGCGGGGGTAACTACGAGCAGTACTTC
>TRBJ1-2|NA|TRBV6-5|NA
CASSYAPRRGYTF
TGTGCCAGCAGTTACGCCCCCAGAAGAGGCTACACCTTC